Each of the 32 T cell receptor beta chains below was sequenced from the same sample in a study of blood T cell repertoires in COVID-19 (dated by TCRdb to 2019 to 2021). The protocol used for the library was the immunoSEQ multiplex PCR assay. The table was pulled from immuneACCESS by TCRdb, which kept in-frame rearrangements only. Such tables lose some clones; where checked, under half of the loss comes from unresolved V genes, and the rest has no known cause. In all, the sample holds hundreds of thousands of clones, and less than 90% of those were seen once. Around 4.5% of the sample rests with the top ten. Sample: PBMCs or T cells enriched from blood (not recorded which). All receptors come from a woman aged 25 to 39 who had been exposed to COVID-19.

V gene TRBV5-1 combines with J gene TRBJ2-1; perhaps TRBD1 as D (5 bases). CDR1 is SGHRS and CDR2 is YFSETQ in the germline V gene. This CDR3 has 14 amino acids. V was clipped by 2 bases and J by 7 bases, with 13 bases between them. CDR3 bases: TGCGCCAGCAGCTTAGGAAAGGGGATGAATGAGCAGTTCTTC. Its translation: CASSLGKGMNEQFF.

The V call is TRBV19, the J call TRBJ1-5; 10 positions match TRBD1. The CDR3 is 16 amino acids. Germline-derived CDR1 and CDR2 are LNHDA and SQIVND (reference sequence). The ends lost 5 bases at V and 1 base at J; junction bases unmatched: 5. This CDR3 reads CASSLGQGWSNQPQHF. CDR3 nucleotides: TGTGCCAGTAGTCTGGGACAGGGGTGGAGCAATCAGCCCCAGCATTTT.

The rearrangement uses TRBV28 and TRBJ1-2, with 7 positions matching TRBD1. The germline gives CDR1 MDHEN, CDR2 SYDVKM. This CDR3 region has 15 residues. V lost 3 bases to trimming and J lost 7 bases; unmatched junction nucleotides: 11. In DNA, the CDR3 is TGTGCCAGCAGTTTTTGGGCAGGGGGAATGAGTGGCTACACCTTC. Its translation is CASSFWAGGMSGYTF.

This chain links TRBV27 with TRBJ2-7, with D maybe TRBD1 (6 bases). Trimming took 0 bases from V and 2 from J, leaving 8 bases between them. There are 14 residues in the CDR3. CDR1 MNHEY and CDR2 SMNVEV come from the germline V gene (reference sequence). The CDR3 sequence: CASSLSGATYEQYF. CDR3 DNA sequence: TGTGCCAGCAGTTTATCGGGGGCAACCTACGAGCAGTACTTC.

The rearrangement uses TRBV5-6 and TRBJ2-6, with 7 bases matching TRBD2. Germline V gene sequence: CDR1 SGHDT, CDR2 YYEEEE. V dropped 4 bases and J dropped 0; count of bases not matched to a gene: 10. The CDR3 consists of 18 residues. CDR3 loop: CASSPTGGGHSGANVLTF. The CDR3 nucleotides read TGTGCCAGCAGCCCCACGGGCGGGGGTCACTCTGGGGCCAACGTCCTGACTTTC.

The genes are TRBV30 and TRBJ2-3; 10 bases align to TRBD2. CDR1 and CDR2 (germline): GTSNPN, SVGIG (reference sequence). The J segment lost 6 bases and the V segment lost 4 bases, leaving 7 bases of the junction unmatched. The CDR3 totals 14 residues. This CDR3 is CAWIAGGLQDTQYF. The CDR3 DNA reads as TGTGCCTGGATAGCGGGGGGCCTTCAGGATACGCAGTATTTT.

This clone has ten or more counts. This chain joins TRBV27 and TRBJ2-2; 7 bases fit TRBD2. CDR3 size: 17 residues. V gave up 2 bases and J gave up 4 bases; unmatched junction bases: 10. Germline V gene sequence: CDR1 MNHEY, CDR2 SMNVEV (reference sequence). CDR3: CASSLEAGRGTTGELFF. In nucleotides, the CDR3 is TGTGCCAGCAGTTTAGAAGCAGGGCGGGGGACCACCGGGGAGCTGTTTTTT.

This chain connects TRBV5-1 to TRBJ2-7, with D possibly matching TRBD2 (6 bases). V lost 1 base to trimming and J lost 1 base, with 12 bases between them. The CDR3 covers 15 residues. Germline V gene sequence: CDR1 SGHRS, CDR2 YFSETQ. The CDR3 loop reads CASSLLGGSSYEQYF. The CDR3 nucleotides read TGCGCCAGCAGCTTGCTCGGGGGTAGTTCCTACGAGCAGTACTTC.

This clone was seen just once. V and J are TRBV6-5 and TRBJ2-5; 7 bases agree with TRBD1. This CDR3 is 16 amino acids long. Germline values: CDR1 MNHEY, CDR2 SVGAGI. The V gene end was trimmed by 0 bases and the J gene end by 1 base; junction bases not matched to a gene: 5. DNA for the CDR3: TGTGCCAGCAGTTACTCGAGGGGGCAGGGCCAAGAGACCCAGTACTTC. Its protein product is CASSYSRGQGQETQYF.

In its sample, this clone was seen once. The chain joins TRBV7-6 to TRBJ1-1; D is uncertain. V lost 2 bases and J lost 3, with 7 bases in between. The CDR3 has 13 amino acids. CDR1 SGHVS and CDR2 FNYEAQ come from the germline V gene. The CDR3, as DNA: TGTGCCAGCAGCTTATCCCCGGACACTGAAGCTTTCTTT. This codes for CASSLSPDTEAFF. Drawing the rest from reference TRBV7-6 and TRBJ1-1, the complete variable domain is GAGVSQSPRYKVTKRGQDVALRCDPISGHVSLYWYRQALGQGPEFLTYFNYEAQQDKSGLPNDRFSAERPEGSISTLTIQRTEQRDSAMYRCASSLSPDTEAFFGQGTRLTVV.

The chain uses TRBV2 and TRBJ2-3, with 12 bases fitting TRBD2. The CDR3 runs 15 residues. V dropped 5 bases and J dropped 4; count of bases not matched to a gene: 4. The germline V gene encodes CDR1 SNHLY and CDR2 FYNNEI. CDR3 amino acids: CASSPSGGAADTQYF. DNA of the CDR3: TGTGCCAGCAGTCCTAGCGGGGGGGCGGCAGATACGCAGTATTTT.

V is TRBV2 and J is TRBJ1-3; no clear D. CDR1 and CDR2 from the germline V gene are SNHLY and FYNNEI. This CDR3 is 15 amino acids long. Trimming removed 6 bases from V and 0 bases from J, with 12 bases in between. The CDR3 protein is CASRGPGVSGNTIYF. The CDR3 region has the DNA TGTGCCAGCAGGGGCCCCGGGGTCTCTGGAAACACCATATATTTT.

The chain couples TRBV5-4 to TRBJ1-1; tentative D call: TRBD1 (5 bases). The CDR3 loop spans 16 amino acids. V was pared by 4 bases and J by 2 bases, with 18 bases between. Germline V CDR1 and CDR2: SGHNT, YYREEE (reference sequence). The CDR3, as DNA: TGTGCCAGCAGCAAACCCCGTCCGGGGGGAAACACTGAAGCTTTCTTT. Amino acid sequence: CASSKPRPGGNTEAFF.

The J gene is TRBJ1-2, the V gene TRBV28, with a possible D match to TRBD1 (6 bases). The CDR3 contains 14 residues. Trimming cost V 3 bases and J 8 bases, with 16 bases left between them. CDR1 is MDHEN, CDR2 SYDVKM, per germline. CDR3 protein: CASSLVGGRKGYTF. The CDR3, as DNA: TGTGCCAGCAGTTTGGTGGGGGGGCGCAAAGGCTACACCTTC.

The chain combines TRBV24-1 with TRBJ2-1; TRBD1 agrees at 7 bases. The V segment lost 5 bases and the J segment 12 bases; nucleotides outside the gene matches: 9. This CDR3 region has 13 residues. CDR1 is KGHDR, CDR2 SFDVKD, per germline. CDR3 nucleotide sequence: TGTGCCACCAGTGCCCAGGGGACAGCGATGCAGTTCTTC. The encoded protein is CATSAQGTAMQFF.

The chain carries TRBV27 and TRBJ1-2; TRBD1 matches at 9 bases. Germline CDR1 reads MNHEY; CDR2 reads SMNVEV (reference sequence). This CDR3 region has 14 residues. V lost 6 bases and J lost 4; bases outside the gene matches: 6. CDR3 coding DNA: TGTGCCAGCAGCGTTACAGGGGGCATCTATGGCTACACCTTC. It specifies CASSVTGGIYGYTF.

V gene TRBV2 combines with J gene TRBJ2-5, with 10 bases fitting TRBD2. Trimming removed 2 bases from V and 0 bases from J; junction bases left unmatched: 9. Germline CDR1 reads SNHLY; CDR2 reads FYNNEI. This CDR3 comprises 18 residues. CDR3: CASSELGTSASYQETQYF. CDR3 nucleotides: TGTGCCAGCAGTGAATTGGGGACTAGCGCTTCGTACCAAGAGACCCAGTACTTC.

The CDR3 DNA follows: TGTGCCAGTAGCCGGACAGGGTCCACCGGGGAGCTGTTTTTT. It translates to CASSRTGSTGELFF. This chain uses TRBV19 with TRBJ2-2; 8 bases line up with TRBD1. Germline-derived CDR1 and CDR2 are LNHDA and SQIVND (reference sequence). CDR3 length equals 14 residues. Trimming took 6 bases from V and 4 from J; bases not matched to a gene: 4.

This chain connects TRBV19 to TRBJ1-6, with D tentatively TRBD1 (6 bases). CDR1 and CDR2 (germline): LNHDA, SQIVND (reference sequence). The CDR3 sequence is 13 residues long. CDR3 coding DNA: TGTACGCCGCGCGGACAGAATAATTCACCCCTCCACTTT. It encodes CTPRGQNNSPLHF. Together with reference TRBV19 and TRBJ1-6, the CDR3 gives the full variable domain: DGGITQSPKYLFRKEGQNVTLSCEQNLNHDAMYWYRQDPGQGLRLIYYSQIVNDFQKGDIAEGYSVSREKKESFPLTVTSAQKNPTAFYLCTPRGQNNSPLHFGNGTRLTVT.

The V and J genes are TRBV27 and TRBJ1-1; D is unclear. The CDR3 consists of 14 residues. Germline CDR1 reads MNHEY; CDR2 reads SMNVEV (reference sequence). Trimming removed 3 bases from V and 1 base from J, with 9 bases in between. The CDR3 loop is CASSLVAGNTEAFF. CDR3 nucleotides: TGTGCCAGCAGTTTGGTGGCGGGGAACACTGAAGCTTTCTTT.

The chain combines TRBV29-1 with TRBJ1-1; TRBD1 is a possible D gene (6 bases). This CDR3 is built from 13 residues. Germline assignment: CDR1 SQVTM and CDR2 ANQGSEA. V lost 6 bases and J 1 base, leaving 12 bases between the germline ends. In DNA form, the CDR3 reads TGCAGCGTAGCTTCGACAGGGAACACTGAAGCTTTCTTT. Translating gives CSVASTGNTEAFF.

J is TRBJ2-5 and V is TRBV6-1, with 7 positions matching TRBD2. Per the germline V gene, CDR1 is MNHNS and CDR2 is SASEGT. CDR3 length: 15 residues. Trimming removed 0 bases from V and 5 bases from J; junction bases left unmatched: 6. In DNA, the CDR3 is TGTGCCAGCAGTGAAGCTACGGGGGGAGGGGAGACCCAGTACTTC. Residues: CASSEATGGGETQYF.

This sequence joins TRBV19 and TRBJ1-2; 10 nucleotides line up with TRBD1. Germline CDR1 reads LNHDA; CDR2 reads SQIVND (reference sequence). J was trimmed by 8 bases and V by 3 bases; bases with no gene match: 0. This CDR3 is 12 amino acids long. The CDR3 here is CASSMGQGGYTF. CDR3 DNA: TGTGCCAGTAGTATGGGACAGGGGGGCTACACCTTC.

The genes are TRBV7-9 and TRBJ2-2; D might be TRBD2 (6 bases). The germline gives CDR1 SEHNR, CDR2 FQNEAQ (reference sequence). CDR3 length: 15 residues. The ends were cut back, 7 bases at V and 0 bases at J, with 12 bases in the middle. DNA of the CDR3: TGTGCCAGCACCCCCCGGGAGACGAACACCGGGGAGCTGTTTTTT. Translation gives CASTPRETNTGELFF.

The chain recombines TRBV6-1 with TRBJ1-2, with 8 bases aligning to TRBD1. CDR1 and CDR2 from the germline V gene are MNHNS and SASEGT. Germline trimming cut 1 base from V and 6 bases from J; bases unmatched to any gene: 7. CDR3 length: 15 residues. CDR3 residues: CASSEGQGSFNGYTF. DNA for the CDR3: TGTGCCAGCAGTGAAGGACAGGGGAGTTTCAATGGCTACACCTTC.

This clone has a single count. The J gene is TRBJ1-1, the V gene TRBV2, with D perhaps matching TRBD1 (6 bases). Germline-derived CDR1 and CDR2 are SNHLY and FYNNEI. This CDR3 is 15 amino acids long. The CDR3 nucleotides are TGTGCAACCGGGGGGCAGGGCATAATGAACACTGAAGCTTTCTTT. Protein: CATGGQGIMNTEAFF.

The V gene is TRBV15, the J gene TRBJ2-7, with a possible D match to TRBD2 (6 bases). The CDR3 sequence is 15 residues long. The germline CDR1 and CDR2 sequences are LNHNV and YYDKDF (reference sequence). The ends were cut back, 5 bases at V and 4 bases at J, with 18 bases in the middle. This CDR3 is CATSDSRDSKYEQYF. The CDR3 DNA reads TGTGCCACCAGCGACAGCCGGGACTCAAAGTACGAGCAGTACTTC.

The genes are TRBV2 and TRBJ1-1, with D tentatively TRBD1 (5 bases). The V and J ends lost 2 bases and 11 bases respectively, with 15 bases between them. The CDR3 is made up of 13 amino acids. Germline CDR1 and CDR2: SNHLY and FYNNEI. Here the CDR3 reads CASSEQGLFEAFF. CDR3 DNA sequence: TGTGCCAGCAGTGAACAGGGTCTCTTTGAGGCTTTCTTT.

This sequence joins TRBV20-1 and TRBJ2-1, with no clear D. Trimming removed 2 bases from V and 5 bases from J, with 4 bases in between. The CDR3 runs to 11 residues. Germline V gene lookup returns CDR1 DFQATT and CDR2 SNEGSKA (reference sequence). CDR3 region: CSARPHNEQFF. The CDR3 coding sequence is TGCAGTGCTAGACCTCACAATGAGCAGTTCTTC.

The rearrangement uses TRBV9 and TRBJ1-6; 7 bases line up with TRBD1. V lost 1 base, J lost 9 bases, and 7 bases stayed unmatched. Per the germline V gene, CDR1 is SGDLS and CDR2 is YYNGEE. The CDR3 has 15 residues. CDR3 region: CASSVMAGGGSPLHF. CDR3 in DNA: TGTGCCAGCAGCGTAATGGCAGGGGGTGGTTCACCCCTCCACTTT.

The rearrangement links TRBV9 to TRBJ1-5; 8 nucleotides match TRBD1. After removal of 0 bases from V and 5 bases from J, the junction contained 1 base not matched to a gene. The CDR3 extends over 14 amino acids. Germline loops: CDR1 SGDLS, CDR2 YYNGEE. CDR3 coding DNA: TGTGCCAGCAGCGTAGACAGGGGGGATCAGCCCCAGCATTTT. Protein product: CASSVDRGDQPQHF. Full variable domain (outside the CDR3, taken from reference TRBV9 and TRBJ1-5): DSGVTQTPKHLITATGQRVTLRCSPRSGDLSVYWYQQSLDQGLQFLIQYYNGEERAKGNILERFSAQQFPDLHSELNLSSLELGDSALYFCASSVDRGDQPQHFGDGTRLSIL.

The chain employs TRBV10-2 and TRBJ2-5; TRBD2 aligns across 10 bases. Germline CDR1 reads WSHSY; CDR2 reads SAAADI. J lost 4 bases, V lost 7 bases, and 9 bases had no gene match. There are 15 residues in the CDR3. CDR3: CASKSPASGGETQYF. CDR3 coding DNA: TGCGCCAGCAAAAGTCCAGCTAGCGGGGGAGAGACCCAGTACTTC.